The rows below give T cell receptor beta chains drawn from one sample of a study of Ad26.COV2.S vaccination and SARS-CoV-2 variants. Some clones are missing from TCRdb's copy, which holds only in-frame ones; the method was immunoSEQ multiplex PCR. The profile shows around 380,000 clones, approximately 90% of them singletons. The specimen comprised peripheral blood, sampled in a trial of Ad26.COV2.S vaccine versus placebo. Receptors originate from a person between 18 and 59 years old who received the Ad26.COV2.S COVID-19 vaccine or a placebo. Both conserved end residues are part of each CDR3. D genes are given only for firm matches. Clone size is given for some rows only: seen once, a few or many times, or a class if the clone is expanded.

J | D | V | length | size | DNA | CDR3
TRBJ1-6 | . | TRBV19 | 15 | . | TGTGCCAGTAGCAACCCCGGGACTCATAATTCACCCCTCCACTTT | CASSNPGTHNSPLHF
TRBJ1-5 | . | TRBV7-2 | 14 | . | TGTGCCAGCAGCCAGCGATTCAGCAATCAGCCCCAGCATTTT | CASSQRFSNQPQHF
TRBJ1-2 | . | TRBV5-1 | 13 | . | TGCGCCAGCAGCTCAGGTGACAGTCGCGGCTACACCTTC | CASSSGDSRGYTF
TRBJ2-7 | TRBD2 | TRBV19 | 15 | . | TGTGCCAGTAGTATCAAAGCGGGGGGATCTTACGAGCAGTACTTC | CASSIKAGGSYEQYF
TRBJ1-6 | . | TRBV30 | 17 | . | TGTGCCTGGAGCGGAGGGGCGCGGCGTCTAAGGAATTCACCCCTCCACTTT | CAWSGGARRLRNSPLHF
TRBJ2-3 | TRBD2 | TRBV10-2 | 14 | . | TGCGCCAGCAGGGACTCTAGCGGGGGCGATACGCAGTATTTT | CASRDSSGGDTQYF
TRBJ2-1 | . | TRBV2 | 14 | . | TGTGCCAGCAGTGAACTACCCACCTACAATGAGCAGTTCTTC | CASSELPTYNEQFF
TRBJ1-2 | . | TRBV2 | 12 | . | TGTGCCAGCAGTGTGGACAGCTATGGCTACACCTTC | CASSVDSYGYTF
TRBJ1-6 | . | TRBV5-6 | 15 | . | TGTGCCAGCAGCTTGATGACACCCTATAATTCACCCCTCCACTTT | CASSLMTPYNSPLHF
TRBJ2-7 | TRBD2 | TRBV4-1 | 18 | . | TGCGCCAGCAGCCAACTCTCTGTTAGCGGGACAACTTCCTACGAGCAGTACTTC | CASSQLSVSGTTSYEQYF
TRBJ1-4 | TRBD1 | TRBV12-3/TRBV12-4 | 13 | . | TGTGCCAGCAGACCCGGGACAGACGAAAAACTGTTTTTT | CASRPGTDEKLFF
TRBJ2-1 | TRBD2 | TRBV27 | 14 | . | TGTGCCAGCAGTTTGGCGGGGGGCCTCCGGGAGCAGTTCTTC | CASSLAGGLREQFF
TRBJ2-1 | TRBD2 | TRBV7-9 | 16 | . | TGTGCCAGCAGCCCAAGCGCGGGGGGATATTACAATGAGCAGTTCTTC | CASSPSAGGYYNEQFF
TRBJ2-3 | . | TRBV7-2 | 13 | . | TGTGCCAGCAGCCCGCCGAGGGCAGCCACGCAGTATTTT | CASSPPRAATQYF
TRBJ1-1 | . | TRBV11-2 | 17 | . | TGTGCCAGCAGCTTTAGGTTGGCAGAAACACCGAACACTGAAGCTTTCTTT | CASSFRLAETPNTEAFF
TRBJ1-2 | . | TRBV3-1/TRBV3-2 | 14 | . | TGTGCCAGCAGCCAAGACGCAGGTAACTATGGCTACACCTTC | CASSQDAGNYGYTF
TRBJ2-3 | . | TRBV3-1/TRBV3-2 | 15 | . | TGTGCCAGCAGCCAGGATTCTTCCCGCACAGATACGCAGTATTTT | CASSQDSSRTDTQYF
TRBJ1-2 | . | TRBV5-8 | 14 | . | TGTGCCAGCAGCCTGGTAGACAGGAACTATGGCTACACCTTC | CASSLVDRNYGYTF
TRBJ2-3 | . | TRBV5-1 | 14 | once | TGCGCCAGCAGCTTGGGGGGCCAGGGGGATACGCAGTATTTT | CASSLGGQGDTQYF
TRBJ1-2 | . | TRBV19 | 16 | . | TGTGCCAGTAGTATAGCCGAACCAGGACATCTAGATGGCTACACCTTC | CASSIAEPGHLDGYTF
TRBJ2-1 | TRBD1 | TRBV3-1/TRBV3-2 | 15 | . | TGTGCCAGCAGCCAAGGTGGACAGGCCTACAATGAGCAGTTCTTC | CASSQGGQAYNEQFF
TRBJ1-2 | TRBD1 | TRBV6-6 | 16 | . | TGTGCCAGCAGTCCACCAAGACAGGGACCCACTCGGGGCTACACCTTC | CASSPPRQGPTRGYTF
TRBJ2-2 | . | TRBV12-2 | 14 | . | TGTGCAAGTCGCTTCGCCCTAGCCCCCCGGGAGCTGTTTTTT | CASRFALAPRELFF
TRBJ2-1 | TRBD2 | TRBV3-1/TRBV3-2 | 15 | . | TGTGCCAGCAGCCCCTCAGGCGGGGGGTTCAATGAGCAGTTCTTC | CASSPSGGGFNEQFF
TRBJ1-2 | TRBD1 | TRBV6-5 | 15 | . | TGTGCCAGCAGTTACAACGGACAGGGGCAACGTGGCTACACCTTC | CASSYNGQGQRGYTF
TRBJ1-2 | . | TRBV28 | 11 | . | TGTGCCATCCCGAACAACTATGGCTACACCTTC | CAIPNNYGYTF
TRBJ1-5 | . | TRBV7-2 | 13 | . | TGTGCCAGCAGCCTAGCAGGGTGGCAGCCCCAGCATTTT | CASSLAGWQPQHF
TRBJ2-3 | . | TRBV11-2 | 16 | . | TGTGCCAGCAGCCCGAAACCCCCCTCCGGTCCAGATACGCAGTATTTT | CASSPKPPSGPDTQYF
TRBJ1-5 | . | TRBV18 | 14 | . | TGTGCCAGCTCACCGGCAGGGAGCAATCAGCCCCAGCATTTT | CASSPAGSNQPQHF
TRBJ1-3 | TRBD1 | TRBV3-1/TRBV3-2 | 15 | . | TGTGCCAGCAGCCAAGGCAGGGGGCTGGGAAACACCATATATTTT | CASSQGRGLGNTIYF
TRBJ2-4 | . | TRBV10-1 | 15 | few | TGCGCCAGCAGTGAGTCGGTAGGCGCCCAGAGCATTCAGTACTTC | CASSESVGAQSIQYF
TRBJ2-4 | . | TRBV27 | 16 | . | TGTGCCAGCGCAGGGGCGGGGGTTGGAACCAAAAACATTCAGTACTTC | CASAGAGVGTKNIQYF
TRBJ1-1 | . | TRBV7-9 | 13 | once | TGTGCCAGCAGCTTAAGCCAAAACACTGAAGCTTTCTTT | CASSLSQNTEAFF
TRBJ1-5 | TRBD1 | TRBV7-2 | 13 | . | TGTGCCAGCACCGGACAGGCCAATCAGCCCCAGCATTTT | CASTGQANQPQHF
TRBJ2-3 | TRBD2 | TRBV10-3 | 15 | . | TGTGCCATCAGTGCGGGTAGCGGGGTCACAGATACGCAGTATTTT | CAISAGSGVTDTQYF
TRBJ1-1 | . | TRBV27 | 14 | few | TGTGCCAGCAGTGTACAGGGCTACTACACTGAAGCTTTCTTT | CASSVQGYYTEAFF
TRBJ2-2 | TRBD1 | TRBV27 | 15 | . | TGTGCCATCTCCAGGACAGGGGGCTTCACCGGGGAGCTGTTTTTT | CAISRTGGFTGELFF
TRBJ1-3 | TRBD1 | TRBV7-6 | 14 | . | TGTGCCAGCAGCTCGGGACAGAAACTAAACACCATATATTTT | CASSSGQKLNTIYF
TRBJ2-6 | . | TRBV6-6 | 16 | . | TGTGCCAGCAGTTACTCTGGCGGATCTGGGGCCAACGTCCTGACTTTC | CASSYSGGSGANVLTF
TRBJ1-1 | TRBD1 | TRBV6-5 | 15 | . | TGTGCCAGCAGAAAATCAGGGGGCGCAGAGACTGAAGCTTTCTTT | CASRKSGGAETEAFF
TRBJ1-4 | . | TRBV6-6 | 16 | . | TGTGCCAGCAGACTAGGGGAGGGCCCGGGGGGTGAAAAACTGTTTTTT | CASRLGEGPGGEKLFF
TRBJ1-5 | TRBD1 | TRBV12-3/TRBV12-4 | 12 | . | TGTGCCAGCCGTAACTCAGGGGGGCCCCAGCATTTT | CASRNSGGPQHF
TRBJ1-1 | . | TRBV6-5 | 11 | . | TGTGCCAGCCGATTTAACACTGAAGCTTTCTTT | CASRFNTEAFF
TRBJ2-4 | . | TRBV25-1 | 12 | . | TGTGCCAGCAGTGAACAGGGAAACATTCAGTACTTC | CASSEQGNIQYF
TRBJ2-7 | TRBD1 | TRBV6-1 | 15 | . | TGTGCCAGCAGTGACCTACCGGGACAGGGATCATTGGAGTACTTC | CASSDLPGQGSLEYF
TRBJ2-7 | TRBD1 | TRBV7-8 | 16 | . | TGTGCCAGCAGCTTTCGCAGGGGGATCATTGCCTACGAGCAGTACTTC | CASSFRRGIIAYEQYF
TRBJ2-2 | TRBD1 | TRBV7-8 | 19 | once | TGTGCCAGCATCTCCCGAGGCCAACCCGGGACAGGGGAGACCGGGGAGCTGTTTTTT | CASISRGQPGTGETGELFF
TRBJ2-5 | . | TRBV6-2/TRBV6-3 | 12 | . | TGTGCCAGCAGTAGCCCACAAGAGACCCAGTACTTC | CASSSPQETQYF